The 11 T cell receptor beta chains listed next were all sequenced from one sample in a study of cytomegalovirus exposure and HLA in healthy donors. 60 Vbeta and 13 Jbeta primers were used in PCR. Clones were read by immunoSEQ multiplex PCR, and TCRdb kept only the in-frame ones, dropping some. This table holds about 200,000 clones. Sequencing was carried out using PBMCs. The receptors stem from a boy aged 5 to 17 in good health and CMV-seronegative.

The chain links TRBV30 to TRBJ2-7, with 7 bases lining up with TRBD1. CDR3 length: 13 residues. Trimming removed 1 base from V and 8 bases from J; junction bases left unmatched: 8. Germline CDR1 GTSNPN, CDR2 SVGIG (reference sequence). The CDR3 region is CAWSGGGQVQQYF. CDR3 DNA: TGTGCCTGGAGTGGGGGTGGACAGGTGCAGCAGTACTTC.

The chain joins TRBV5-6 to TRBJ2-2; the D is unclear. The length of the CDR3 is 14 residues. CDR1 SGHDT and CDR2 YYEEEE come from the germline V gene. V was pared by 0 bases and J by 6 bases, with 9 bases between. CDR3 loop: CASSLVVAPGELFF. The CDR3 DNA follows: TGTGCCAGCAGCTTGGTAGTCGCACCCGGGGAGCTGTTTTTT.

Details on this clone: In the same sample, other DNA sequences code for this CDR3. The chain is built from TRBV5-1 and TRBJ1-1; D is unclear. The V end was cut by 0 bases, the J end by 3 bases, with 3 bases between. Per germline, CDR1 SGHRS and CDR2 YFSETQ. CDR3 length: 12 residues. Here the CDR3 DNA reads TGCGCCAGCAGCTTGGCGGACACTGAAGCTTTCTTT. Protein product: CASSLADTEAFF. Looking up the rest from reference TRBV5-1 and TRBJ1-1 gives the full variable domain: KAGVTQTPRYLIKTRGQQVTLSCSPISGHRSVSWYQQTPGQGLQFLFEYFSETQRNKGNFPGRFSGRQFSNSRSEMNVSTLELGDSALYLCASSLADTEAFFGQGTRLTVV.

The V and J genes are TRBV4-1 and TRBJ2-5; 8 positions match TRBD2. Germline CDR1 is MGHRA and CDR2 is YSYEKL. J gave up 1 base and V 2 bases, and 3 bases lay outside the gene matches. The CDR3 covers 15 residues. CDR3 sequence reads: CASSQPSGGQETQYF. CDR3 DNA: TGCGCCAGCAGCCAACCCAGCGGGGGCCAAGAGACCCAGTACTTC.

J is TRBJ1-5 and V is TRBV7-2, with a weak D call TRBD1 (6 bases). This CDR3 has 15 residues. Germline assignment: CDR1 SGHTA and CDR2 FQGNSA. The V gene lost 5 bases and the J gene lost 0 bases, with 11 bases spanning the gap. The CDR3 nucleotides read TGTGCCAGCAGCGGGGGCCCCTATAGCAATCAGCCCCAGCATTTT. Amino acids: CASSGGPYSNQPQHF.

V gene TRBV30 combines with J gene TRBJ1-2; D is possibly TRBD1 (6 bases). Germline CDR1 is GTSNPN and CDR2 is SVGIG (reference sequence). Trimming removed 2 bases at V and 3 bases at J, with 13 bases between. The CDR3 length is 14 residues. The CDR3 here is CAWSPGTPDYGYTF. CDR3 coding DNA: TGTGCCTGGAGTCCCGGGACACCAGACTATGGCTACACCTTC.

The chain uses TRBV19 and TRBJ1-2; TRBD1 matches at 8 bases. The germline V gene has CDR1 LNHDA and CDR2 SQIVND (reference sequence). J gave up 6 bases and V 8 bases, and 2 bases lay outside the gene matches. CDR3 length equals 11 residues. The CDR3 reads CASDRGNGYTF. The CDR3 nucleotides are TGTGCCAGTGACAGGGGCAATGGCTACACCTTC.

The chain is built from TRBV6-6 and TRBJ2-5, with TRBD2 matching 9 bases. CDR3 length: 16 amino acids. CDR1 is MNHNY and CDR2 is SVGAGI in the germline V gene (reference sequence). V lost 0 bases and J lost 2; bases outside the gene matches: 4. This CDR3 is CASSYSGRGGQETQYF. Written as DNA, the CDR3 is TGTGCCAGCAGTTACTCCGGGCGGGGGGGGCAAGAGACCCAGTACTTC.

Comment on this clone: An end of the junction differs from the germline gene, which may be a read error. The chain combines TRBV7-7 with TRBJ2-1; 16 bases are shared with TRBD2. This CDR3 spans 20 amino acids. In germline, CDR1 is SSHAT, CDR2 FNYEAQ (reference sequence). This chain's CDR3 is CASSLGPGLAGGSSYNEQFF. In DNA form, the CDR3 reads TGTGCTAGCAGCTTAGGTCCGGGACTAGCGGGGGGGAGCTCCTACAATGAGCAGTTCTTC. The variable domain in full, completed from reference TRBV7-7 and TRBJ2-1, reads GAGVSQSPRYKVTKRGQDVTLRCDPISSHATLYWYQQALGQGPEFLTYFNYEAQPDKSGLPSDRFSAERPEGSISTLTIQRTEQRDSAMYRCASSLGPGLAGGSSYNEQFFGPGTRLTVL.

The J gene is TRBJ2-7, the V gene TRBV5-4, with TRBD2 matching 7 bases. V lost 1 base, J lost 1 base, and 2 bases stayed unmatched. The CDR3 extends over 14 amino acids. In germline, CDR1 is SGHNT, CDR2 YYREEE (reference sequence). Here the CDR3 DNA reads TGTGCCAGCAGCTTGAGGGAGGGATCCTACGAGCAGTACTTC. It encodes CASSLREGSYEQYF.

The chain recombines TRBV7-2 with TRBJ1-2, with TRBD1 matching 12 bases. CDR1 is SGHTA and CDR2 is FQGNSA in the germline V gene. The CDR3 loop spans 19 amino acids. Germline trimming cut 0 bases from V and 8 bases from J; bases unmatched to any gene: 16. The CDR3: CASSLASGTGGRGDEGYTF. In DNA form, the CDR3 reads TGTGCCAGCAGCTTAGCCTCCGGGACAGGGGGCAGGGGGGACGAGGGCTACACCTTC.